Sequencing of this T cell receptor (beta chain) was carried out in a study of cytomegalovirus exposure and HLA in healthy donors (dated 2017 in TCRdb). Context from the whole study: An earlier analysis of fewer than 750 of the donors reported 276 Gb of sequence data and 117 million unique TCR beta sequences obtained from about 170 million T cells. Every repertoire in the discovery cohort had been generated on one and the same sequencing platform. Donor age, sex, ethnicity and CMV serostatus were collected together with the repertoire data. The study was designed to test whether signatures of past pathogen exposure could be identified by cataloging public T cell receptors. The genetic ancestry cluster associated with self-reported Caucasian donors included roughly 84% of the 398 genotyped donors. Roughly 5 DR-DQ haplotypes were treated as single units for association and clustering because of strong linkage in the cohort. Approximately 310 gigabases of sequencing data and 75 million to 85 million unique TCR sequences made up an early release that covered some 640 HLA-typed donors. Genome-wide SNP genotypes for about three fifths of the roughly 670 donors were used in a later genetic analysis, which treated that subset as a discovery cohort. Typing coverage varied by locus: roughly 620-640 donors for A, B, C, DRB1 and DQB1; 522 for DQA1; approximately 610 for DPA1; approximately 490 for DPB1. A separate validation cohort of roughly 130 different subjects was used in addition to the 666-subject first cohort. The study used immunosequencing to profile the T cell repertoires of 670 or so subjects and linked those repertoires to cytomegalovirus serostatus. An earlier analysis of fewer than 750 of the donors used high-throughput TCR beta sequencing to judge whether each TCR beta V gene segment behaved as functional or pseudogenic. To study patterns of TCR occurrence, a later analysis re-analyzed previously published TCR beta repertoires from hundreds of donors and added high-resolution HLA genotyping. On average, roughly 200,000 unique TCR beta nucleotide sequences were sequenced per donor among about 400 genotyped donors of the cohort, with 15% to 20% of those sequences being non-productive. Rather than drawing on any new phenotypic data, the later analysis identified candidate immune exposures from TCR beta sequences and the way those sequences occurred across donors. The study combined high-throughput TCR immunosequencing, statistical association of individual TCRs with disease status, and machine learning to predict cytomegalovirus infection status. Both class I and class II loci were covered by HLA typing, at four-digit resolution. General findings and caveats noted by the study authors: In a later analysis, TCR association rates were found to vary across HLA loci, with the most associated TCRs seen for DRB1 alleles and the fewest for HLA-C alleles. A cluster of highly shared sequence variants was judged likely to represent a technical artifact of the sequencing pipeline. The authors suggested that the approach could potentially be extended to other disease states and immunological phenotypes. At a false discovery rate of 0.05, a later analysis linked under 20,000 TCR beta sequences to specific HLA alleles. HLA typing was unavailable for some donors at each locus, so association tests used only the typed subset. A later analysis found that most CMV-associated TCR beta chains appeared HLA-restricted, with HLA associations seemingly driven largely by CMV exposure. About 17 rarely observed V segments, including chromosome 9 orphons, were excluded from the earlier analysis of several hundred of the donors because counts were too low. The classifier was reported to diagnose cytomegalovirus status with high specificity and sensitivity in both the original and validation cohorts. In a later analysis, several top co-occurrence clusters were reported to appear linked to parvovirus B19, influenza, CMV and Epstein-Barr virus. A further reported finding was that TCR beta sequences accurately predicted the HLA-A and HLA-B alleles for most subjects in the first cohort. Roughly uniform sequencing depth across donors was assumed in presence/absence analyses, although this assumption may not hold. Compared with the roughly 700-donor mean, donors in an Asian-associated ancestry cluster had fewer N-insertions in productive TCRs, according to a later genetic analysis. When HLA alleles, especially DR and DQ, strongly co-occurred, TCR associations were difficult to assign to individual alleles. Most TCR sequences were observed very rarely across donors, whereas some public TCRs were present in many individuals. An association between a missense DCLRE1C variant and V-gene and J-gene trimming of TCR beta chains was found in a later genetic analysis and replicated in an independent cohort. In a later analysis, HLA-associated TCR beta chains were found to be more clonally expanded and to have lower generation probabilities than equally common non-associated chains. Linkage disequilibrium might explain the correlated functional status among segregating V segments, but an unknown experimental factor could not be ruled out. Broadly in line with IMGT annotations, most TCR beta V segments showed up in productive rearrangements about 87% or about 30% of the time in an earlier analysis of some 590 of the donors. In this cohort, only TCR beta chains were sequenced, and detectable features were limited by the absence of alpha or paired-chain data. CMV serostatus was the only immune exposure information available for the cohort. The study listed 164 TCR beta chains as associated with cytomegalovirus. In vitro tests confirmed that three of the cytomegalovirus-associated TCR beta chains recognize cytomegalovirus antigens. The 87-base-pair reads could not distinguish some IMGT-functional V segments, including TRBV6-2 and TRBV6-3, so those segments were excluded.

The receptor library was made with the immunoSEQ multiplex PCR assay. A mixture of 60 forward primers for TCR Vbeta segments and 13 reverse primers for TCR Jbeta segments was used in the multiplex PCR. Amplification of the CDR3 region of rearranged TCR beta genes was performed with a multiplex PCR assay on genomic DNA. The amplified TCR beta libraries were sequenced on the Illumina HiSeq System as 87-base-pair reads. Per the source publication's procedure: In a later analysis, tens of millions of unique TCR beta chains were counted across the approximately 640 repertoires, and roughly 9.9 million of these chains were shared by at least two donors. Raw reads were error-corrected and collapsed into unique sequences with a nearest-neighbor algorithm that merged closely related sequences to remove PCR and sequencing errors. CDR3 sequences were aligned to IMGT reference sequences to assign V, D and J gene segments. For a sequence to be retained, a match of at least six nucleotides to both a V gene segment and a J gene segment was required. A rearrangement counted as productive if the CDR3 had no stop codons and remained in frame with V and J, and every other rearrangement counted as non-productive. CDR3 was defined according to IMGT convention as the region running from the second conserved V-encoded cysteine to the conserved J-encoded phenylalanine. Sequences without an unambiguous match to a single V gene segment were excluded from the earlier analysis of 500 to 700 of the donors. An earlier analysis of some 610 of the donors called V segments functional above 56.7% productive rearrangements and segregating when the between-donor standard deviation exceeded 5%. A statistical classification framework was developed to diagnose cytomegalovirus status using the catalog of TCR beta chain sequences. A later analysis assigned V and J genes by comparing TCR nucleotide sequences with IMGT/GENE-DB human TR gene sequences. A later analysis assigned CDR3 sequences and most-parsimonious VDJ recombination scenarios with the TCRdist pipeline. In a later analysis, every TCR beta chain was defined by the combination of its CDR3 amino acid sequence and its V-gene family, and reads without a unique V-gene family were dropped. As a way to deal with suspected cross-contamination and a sequencing artifact, a later analysis dropped roughly 620 nucleotide sequences that were highly shared and had low generation probability. For each public chain, a later analysis derived a clonal expansion index from normalized ranks of inferred template counts within each repertoire. A later analysis computed generation probabilities with a VDJ recombination model fitted to out-of-frame rearrangements, and checked the results against IGoR. Hypergeometric tests were used in a later analysis to score TCR-TCR, TCR-HLA and TCR-CMV co-occurrence, with a repertoire-size bias correction applied to the TCR pairs. False discovery rates were estimated in a later analysis by permuting HLA or CMV assignments 20 times. In a later analysis, co-occurring TCRs were grouped using DBSCAN, and TCRdist sequence similarity was added for clustering within HLA-allele-positive subsets. Repertoires with fewer than 30,000 or more than 120,000 public chains, plus five repertoires with anomalous nucleotide sharing, were excluded from co-occurrence clustering. What TCRdb holds here is the immuneACCESS table cut down to in-frame rearrangements. Part of the clones is not present; checked against another copy, under half of the missing clones reflect an unresolved V gene, and the others are unexplained. V, J and clone size were drawn from that table, and D and trimming were deduced from the DNA. Present in this sample are about 130,000 clones, approximately 80% of which were seen just once. Jointly, the top ten make up more than 4% of the sample.

Worth noting for this clone: Its antigen specificity is not known. The record has no base qualities; no much larger clone is one base away.

The germline V gene encodes CDR1 SNHLY and CDR2 FYNNEI. Germline trimming amounts to 6 bases on V and 5 bases on J, with 6 as the count of junction bases outside the gene matches. The CDR3, cysteine through phenylalanine, is 13 amino acids long. Only the CDR3 part of the read is kept: 39 bases, read in frame from the first base. The cohort comprised around 690 healthy bone marrow donors. All cohort members were sampled while nominally healthy, although unrecorded immune exposures were likely present. The donor was CMV seropositive and was included in the group of some 290 seropositive cohort members. A peripheral blood sample was provided by each donor, and peripheral blood mononuclear cells were used for TCR beta sequencing. The Qiagen DNeasy Blood Extraction Kit was used to extract genomic DNA from the blood cell samples.

The clonotype comes from a male donor in good health and CMV-seropositive. Sequences were obtained from PBMCs. Recombination joined TRBV2 with TRBJ1-1; 7 junctional bases match TRBD1. The nucleotides are TGTGCCAGCAGCGAGGAACAGGGGACTGAAGCTTTCTTT. The encoded protein is CASSEEQGTEAFF.